The 4 T cell receptor beta chains listed next were all sequenced from one sample in a study of PD-L1 blockade in urothelial cancer. Using immunoSEQ multiplex PCR, the repertoire was profiled, and TCRdb retains in-frame clones only, with some absent. The sample records over 45,000 clones, about 82% being singletons. The sequencing here drew on PBMCs, taken around atezolizumab (anti-PD-L1) treatment. Every receptor here comes from a man between 45 and 60 years old with urothelial cancer.

The genes are TRBV19 and TRBJ1-2, with 7 bases matching TRBD1. Germline loops: CDR1 LNHDA, CDR2 SQIVND (reference sequence). This CDR3 has 15 amino acids. V lost 6 bases and J lost 4; bases outside the gene matches: 11. The CDR3 loop reads CASRIGGTALYGYTF. CDR3 nucleotide sequence: TGTGCCAGTAGGATTGGCGGGACAGCCCTCTATGGCTACACCTTC.

This clone was seen a single time. This chain links TRBV5-1 with TRBJ2-3; tentatively, D is TRBD1 (6 bases). There are 14 residues in the CDR3. With 2 bases removed from V and 5 bases from J, the gap between germline ends came to 12 bases. Germline CDR1 reads SGHRS; CDR2 reads YFSETQ. CDR3 in amino acids: CASSFQGIGDTQYF. CDR3 bases: TGCGCCAGCAGCTTTCAGGGGATCGGAGATACGCAGTATTTT.

This chain links TRBV5-5 with TRBJ2-7; 9 bases agree with TRBD1. The CDR3 has 14 residues. CDR1 is SGHKS, CDR2 YYEKEE, per germline (reference sequence). J was trimmed by 3 bases and V by 0 bases; bases with no gene match: 1. CDR3 amino acids: CASSLGQGGYEQYF. DNA of the CDR3: TGTGCCAGCAGCTTGGGACAGGGGGGCTACGAGCAGTACTTC.

The chain links TRBV19 to TRBJ2-5, with 8 positions matching TRBD2. The CDR3 is 15 residues long. Germline CDR1 reads LNHDA; CDR2 reads SQIVND (reference sequence). The V gene end was trimmed by 5 bases and the J gene end by 5 bases; junction bases not matched to a gene: 10. Written as DNA, the CDR3 is TGTGCCAGTAGTGATCGCGGGAGGATGAGCGAGACCCAGTACTTC. It encodes CASSDRGRMSETQYF.